The sequence of this T cell receptor beta chain was determined in a study of shared clonotypes between healthy human individuals. Points on this clone: Antigen: not known.

Whole-study results and caveats: Naive CD4 clonotypes were shared across several donors at about 5.2%. Some clonotypes were shared by all four sorted-subset donors, while others were not shared. The non-shared ones had lower generation probabilities than the shared ones.

The CDR3 loop spans 12 amino acids. Trimming left V 6 bases short and J 4 bases short, with 13 bases between. The V gene's germline CDR1 is SQVTM and CDR2 ANQGSEA. The protocol was immunoSEQ multiplex PCR, while the TCRdb copy is restricted to in-frame clones and leaves out a portion. The repertoire holds some 2,100,000 clones, with about 93% as singletons. As defined, naive CD8 cells were CD45RO-negative and positively selected for CCR7, with terminally differentiated effector memory CD45RA+ cells excluded. The TCR comes from a man in his late teens or twenties in good health. Some clones in this sample may be carry-over from other donors' samples. The specimen sequenced was naive CD8+ T cells from PBMCs. The V gene is TRBV29-1, the J gene TRBJ2-7, with TRBD2 as a possible D gene (6 bases). CDR3 nucleotide sequence: TGCAGCGTAGAGACTAGGCCTTACGAGCAGTACTTC. This encodes CSVETRPYEQYF.